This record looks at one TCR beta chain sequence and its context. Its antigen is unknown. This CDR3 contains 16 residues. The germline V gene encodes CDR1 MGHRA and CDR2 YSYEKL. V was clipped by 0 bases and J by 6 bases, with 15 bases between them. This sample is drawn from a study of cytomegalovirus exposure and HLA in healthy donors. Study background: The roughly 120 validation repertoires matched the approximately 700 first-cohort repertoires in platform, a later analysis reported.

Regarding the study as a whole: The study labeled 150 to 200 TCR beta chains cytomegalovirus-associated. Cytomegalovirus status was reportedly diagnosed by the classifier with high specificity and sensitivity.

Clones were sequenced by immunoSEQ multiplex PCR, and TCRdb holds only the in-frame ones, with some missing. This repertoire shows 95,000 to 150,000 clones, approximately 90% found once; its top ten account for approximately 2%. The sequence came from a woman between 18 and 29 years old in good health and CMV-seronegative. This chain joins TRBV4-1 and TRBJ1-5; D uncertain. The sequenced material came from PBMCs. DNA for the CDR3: TGCGCCAGCAGCCAAGAGGTCTCGGGGAAAGGTCAGCCCCAGCATTTT. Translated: CASSQEVSGKGQPQHF.